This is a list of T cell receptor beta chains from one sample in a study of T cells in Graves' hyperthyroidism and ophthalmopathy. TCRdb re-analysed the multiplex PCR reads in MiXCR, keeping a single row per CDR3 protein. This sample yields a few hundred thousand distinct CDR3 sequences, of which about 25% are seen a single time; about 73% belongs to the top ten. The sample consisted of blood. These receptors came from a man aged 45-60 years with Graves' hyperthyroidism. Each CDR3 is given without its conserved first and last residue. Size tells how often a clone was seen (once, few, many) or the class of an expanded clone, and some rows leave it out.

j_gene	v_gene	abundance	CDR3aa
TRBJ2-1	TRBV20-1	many	SARSGGRSSYNEQF
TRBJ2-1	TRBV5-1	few	ASTSDTSYNEQF
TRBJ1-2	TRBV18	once	ASSPGTGFGYT
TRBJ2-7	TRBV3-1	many	ASSRGQGSEQY
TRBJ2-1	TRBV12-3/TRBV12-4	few	ASSPRRGTSGTYLYNEQF
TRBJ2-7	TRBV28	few	ASSSGRDFYEQY
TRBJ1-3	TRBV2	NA	ASSEPGQGVSGNTIY
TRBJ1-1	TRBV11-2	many	ASSPRGIMNTEAF
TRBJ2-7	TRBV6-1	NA	ATKRGTHSYEQY
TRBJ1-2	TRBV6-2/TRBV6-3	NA	ASSYPSDRGHGYT
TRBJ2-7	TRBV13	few	ASSRGLYTEQY
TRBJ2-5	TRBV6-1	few	ASSERWDPQETQY
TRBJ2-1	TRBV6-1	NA	ASSAGGAWDNEQF
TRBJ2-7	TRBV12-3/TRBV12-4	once	ASSFTVQPGYEQY
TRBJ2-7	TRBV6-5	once	ASSYTDRGYEQY
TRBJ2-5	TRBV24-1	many	ATSAPGEGETQY
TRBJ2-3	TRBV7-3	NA	ASSPQAQGEDTRY
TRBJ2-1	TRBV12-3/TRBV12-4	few	ASNTAGDNEQF
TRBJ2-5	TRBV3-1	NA	ASSQGTDQETQY
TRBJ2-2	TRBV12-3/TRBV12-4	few	ASSQGPGELF
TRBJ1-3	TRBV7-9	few	ASSNAEGGNTIY
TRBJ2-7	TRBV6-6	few	ASSYGGEPYEQY
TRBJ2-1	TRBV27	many	ASSTLPKVGAYNEQF
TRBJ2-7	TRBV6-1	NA	ASRVPGTYEQY
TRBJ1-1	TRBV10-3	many	AISSGNTEAF
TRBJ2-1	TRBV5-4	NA	ASSLESGSGNEQF
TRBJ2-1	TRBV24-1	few	ATSESLNSYNEQF
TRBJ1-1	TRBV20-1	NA	SARRPGTDVSAF
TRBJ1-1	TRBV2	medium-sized	ASSGGLSNTEAF
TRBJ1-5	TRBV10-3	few	AISETVNQPQH
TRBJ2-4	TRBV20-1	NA	SARDPHGSYIQY
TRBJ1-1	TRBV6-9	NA	ASSYGGGVTEAF
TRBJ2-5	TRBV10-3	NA	AISETGGWETQY
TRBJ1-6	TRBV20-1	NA	SASPQGIRSPLH
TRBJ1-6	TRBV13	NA	ASSLRGAPLH
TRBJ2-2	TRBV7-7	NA	ASSQGLWSGELF
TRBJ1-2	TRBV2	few	ASGHRWGFNYGYT
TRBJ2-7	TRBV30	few	AWTLGSGSMYEQY
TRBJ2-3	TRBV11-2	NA	ASSPAGGYTDTQY
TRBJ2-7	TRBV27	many	ASSLFASGSGEQY
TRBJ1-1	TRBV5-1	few	ASSSGTGITEAF
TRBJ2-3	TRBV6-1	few	ASSSAGGPETDTQY
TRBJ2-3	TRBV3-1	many	ASSQDPPSTEY
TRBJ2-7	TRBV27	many	ASSYGFSYEQY
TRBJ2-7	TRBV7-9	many	ASRGRDSGEQY
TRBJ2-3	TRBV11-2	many	ASSLARLAGQSDTQY
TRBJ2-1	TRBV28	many	ASTPLVTISYNEQF
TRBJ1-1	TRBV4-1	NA	ASSQDTGTGTEAF
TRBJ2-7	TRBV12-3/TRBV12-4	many	ASSSLYEQY
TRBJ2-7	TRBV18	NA	ASSPGSHEQY
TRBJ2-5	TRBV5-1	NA	ASSLFEETQY